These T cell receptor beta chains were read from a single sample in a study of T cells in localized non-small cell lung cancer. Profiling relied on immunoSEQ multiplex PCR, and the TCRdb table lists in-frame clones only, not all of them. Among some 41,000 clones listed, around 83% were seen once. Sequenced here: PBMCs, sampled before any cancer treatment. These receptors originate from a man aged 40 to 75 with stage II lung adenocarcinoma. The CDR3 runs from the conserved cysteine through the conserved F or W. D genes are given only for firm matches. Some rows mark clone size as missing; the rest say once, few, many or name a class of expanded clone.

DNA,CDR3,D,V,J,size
TGTGCCAGCTCCCTAGGACTTACTAACACTGAAGCTTTCTTT,CASSLGLTNTEAFF,-,TRBV6-5,TRBJ1-1,-
TGTGCCAGCAATTGGAGCAATCAGCCCCAGCATTTT,CASNWSNQPQHF,-,TRBV28,TRBJ1-5,-
TGTGCCAGCTCACCGGGGCCAGAGACCCAGTACTTC,CASSPGPETQYF,-,TRBV18,TRBJ2-5,few
TGTGCCAGCAGCGAGCGGGTCGATATGAACACTGAAGCTTTCTTT,CASSERVDMNTEAFF,-,TRBV9,TRBJ1-1,-
TGCGCCAGCAGCTTGGCCGTGCGGGATACGCAGTATTTT,CASSLAVRDTQYF,-,TRBV5-1,TRBJ2-3,-
TGTGCCACCAGCAGAGTCAGCTCCTACGAGCAGTACTTC,CATSRVSSYEQYF,-,TRBV15,TRBJ2-7,-
TGTGCCAGCAGCGTAGGATGGGGAGTAGTGGGCTACACCTTC,CASSVGWGVVGYTF,-,TRBV9,TRBJ1-2,-
TGTGCCAGCAGTTCCTGGACTAGCGGGGGAGGGGAAGAGACCCAGTACTTC,CASSSWTSGGGEETQYF,TRBD2,TRBV28,TRBJ2-5,few
TGTGCCAGCAGCCAACCCCCCGAGCAGTACTTC,CASSQPPEQYF,-,TRBV7-9,TRBJ2-7,-
TGCGCCAGCAGCCTTATAGCGGGAGTCTCCGGGGAGCTGTTTTTT,CASSLIAGVSGELFF,TRBD2,TRBV5-1,TRBJ2-2,-
TGTGCCAGCTCACCAGGGCAGAGGGCTAGCGGCAATGAGCAGTTCTTC,CASSPGQRASGNEQFF,TRBD2,TRBV18,TRBJ2-1,-
TGTGCCAGCTCACCGGGAAGGGCAGACATCGGGGAGCTGTTTTTT,CASSPGRADIGELFF,-,TRBV18,TRBJ2-2,-
TGTGCCAGCAGTCCGTGGGGGGGGACCCGCTCCTACAATGAGCAGTTCTTC,CASSPWGGTRSYNEQFF,TRBD2,TRBV28,TRBJ2-1,-
TGTGCCAGCAGTTACTTTGATTACGAGCAGTACTTC,CASSYFDYEQYF,-,TRBV6-6,TRBJ2-7,-
TGCGCCAGCAGCCAAAATGGACAGGGGACTGAAGCTTTCTTT,CASSQNGQGTEAFF,TRBD1,TRBV5-1,TRBJ1-1,-
TGTGCCAGCAGCCAAGAAGTTCGGCTAGCGGGAGAGGAGCAGTACTTC,CASSQEVRLAGEEQYF,TRBD2,TRBV4-2,TRBJ2-7,-
TGTGCCAGCAGCTTGGCGGCCGGGACAGGGGCCTACGAGCAGTACTTC,CASSLAAGTGAYEQYF,TRBD1,TRBV5-6,TRBJ2-7,-
TGTGCCAGCAGTGGCCGTGAATCTCGGTTCTTC,CASSGRESRFF,-,TRBV2,TRBJ2-1,few
TGTGCCAGCAGCTTACAGGGTCGGGCAACTAATGAAAAACTGTTTTTT,CASSLQGRATNEKLFF,-,TRBV7-2,TRBJ1-4,once
TGTGCCAGTAGCCAAACAGGGCTTGGGGCCAAAAACATTCAGTACTTC,CASSQTGLGAKNIQYF,-,TRBV19,TRBJ2-4,-
TGTGCCAGCAGTTCCCCGGACAGGGTGGTTCAGCCCCAGCATTTT,CASSSPDRVVQPQHF,TRBD1,TRBV6-1,TRBJ1-5,-
TGTGCCAGCAGCCAGCAGGTTGCGGAGCAGTACTTC,CASSQQVAEQYF,-,TRBV5-6,TRBJ2-7,-
TGTGCCAGCAGCTTAGTTCGGGGTGGGTCCTACAATGAGCAGTTCTTC,CASSLVRGGSYNEQFF,-,TRBV7-2,TRBJ2-1,-
TGTGCCAGCAGCTTAAGACGGGGACTCGCCAATGAGCAGTTCTTC,CASSLRRGLANEQFF,-,TRBV7-2,TRBJ2-1,-
TGCAGCGTTTGGACTAGCGGGAGCTCCTACGAGCAGTACTTC,CSVWTSGSSYEQYF,TRBD2,TRBV29-1,TRBJ2-7,few
TGTGCCAGCAGCCCCCCCCCGGCGGACAGGCTCCACGAGCAGTACTTC,CASSPPPADRLHEQYF,-,TRBV21-1,TRBJ2-7,-
TGTGCCAGCAGCTCCCAGGGTATGAACACTGAAGCTTTCTTT,CASSSQGMNTEAFF,-,TRBV7-2,TRBJ1-1,-
TGTGCCAGCAGCGTAGAAGGGGGGCTGAACGAGCAGTACTTC,CASSVEGGLNEQYF,-,TRBV9,TRBJ2-7,few
TGTGCCAGCAGCCCCTCGGACGGTTCTTATTCACCCCTCCACTTT,CASSPSDGSYSPLHF,-,TRBV7-8,TRBJ1-6,-
TGTGCCAGCATTATGCCCGAAGGGAACGAGCAGTACTTC,CASIMPEGNEQYF,-,TRBV2,TRBJ2-7,-
TGTGCCAGCAGCTTGAGGGAACCCTACGAGCAGTACTTC,CASSLREPYEQYF,-,TRBV5-5,TRBJ2-7,-
TGTGCCAGCAGTTCCAGGGTATCACGTCAGCCCCAGCATTTT,CASSSRVSRQPQHF,-,TRBV27,TRBJ1-5,-
TGTGCCAGCAGTTTACCTAACACGTACCCTAACTATGGCTACACCTTC,CASSLPNTYPNYGYTF,-,TRBV28,TRBJ1-2,-
TGTGCCACCAGCAGAGCGTTTACACTGAACACTGAAGCTTTCTTT,CATSRAFTLNTEAFF,-,TRBV15,TRBJ1-1,-
TGCGCCAGCAGCTCTCAAGCTAGCGGGGCGAGCTCCTACAATGAGCAGTTCTTC,CASSSQASGASSYNEQFF,TRBD2,TRBV5-1,TRBJ2-1,-
TGTGCCTGGAGTGTACCCCCCCCCTACGAGCAGTACTTC,CAWSVPPPYEQYF,-,TRBV30,TRBJ2-7,-
TGTGCCAGCAGCTTAGAAGCGGGACAGACCTACGAGCAGTACTTC,CASSLEAGQTYEQYF,-,TRBV7-6,TRBJ2-7,-
TGTGCCAGCAGTTACAATTACGGAGGAGACACTGAAGCTTTCTTT,CASSYNYGGDTEAFF,-,TRBV6-5,TRBJ1-1,-
TGCGCCAGCAGCGTCCGTGGGGGGGAGCAATACGAGCAGTACTTC,CASSVRGGEQYEQYF,TRBD2,TRBV5-1,TRBJ2-7,-
TGCGCCAGCAGCTCATTGGCCACGGGCGAAGAGCAGTACTTC,CASSSLATGEEQYF,-,TRBV5-1,TRBJ2-7,once
TGTGCCAGCAGTTACTTACAGGGGGCTAGAGCTTTCTTT,CASSYLQGARAFF,TRBD1,TRBV6-5,TRBJ1-1,-
TGTGCCAGCTCACCGGCCTCGGAGATGGTGTACTTC,CASSPASEMVYF,-,TRBV18,TRBJ2-4,once
TGTGCCAGCAGTGGACAGACCGGCAGTCAGCCCCAGCATTTT,CASSGQTGSQPQHF,-,TRBV6-1,TRBJ1-5,-
TGTGCCAGCAGCTTTGGAATAGGGGGCGCGATAAACACCATATATTTT,CASSFGIGGAINTIYF,TRBD1,TRBV7-2,TRBJ1-3,once
TGTGCCAGCAGCCAAGGAAACAATCAGCCCCAGCATTTT,CASSQGNNQPQHF,-,TRBV16,TRBJ1-5,-
TGCGCCAGCAGGTCCATAGGACAGGGGGTGACCGGGGAGCTGTTTTTT,CASRSIGQGVTGELFF,TRBD1,TRBV10-2,TRBJ2-2,-
TGTGCCAGCAGTTATAATAGGGGAGGGGCCGGGGAGCTGTTTTTT,CASSYNRGGAGELFF,TRBD2,TRBV6-5,TRBJ2-2,-
TGCGCCAGCAGCCAAGATCTAAGGAGGGGGCTAAGTAGCAATCAGCCCCAGCATTTT,CASSQDLRRGLSSNQPQHF,TRBD1,TRBV4-3,TRBJ1-5,few
TGTGCCAGCAGCGCCGGGACTAGCGGGAGGTCCTACAATGAGCAGTTCTTC,CASSAGTSGRSYNEQFF,TRBD2,TRBV11-2,TRBJ2-1,-
TGTGCCAGCAGTCAGACCGGGGAGCTGTTTTTT,CASSQTGELFF,-,TRBV6-1,TRBJ2-2,medium-sized
TGTGCCAGCAGCCGGGTAGGGTACCAAGGCTACGAGCAGTACTTC,CASSRVGYQGYEQYF,-,TRBV11-2,TRBJ2-7,-
TGCGCCAGCAGCGGTCGGGACAGTCTTAATTCACCCCTCCACTTT,CASSGRDSLNSPLHF,TRBD1,TRBV5-1,TRBJ1-6,-
TGCGCCAGCAGCTTGGACGCTAGCGGGGGGCTCTCCTACGAGCAGTACTTC,CASSLDASGGLSYEQYF,TRBD2,TRBV5-1,TRBJ2-7,few
TGTGCCCTAGGGAGGCCAGCTGAAAAACTGTTTTTT,CALGRPAEKLFF,-,TRBV28,TRBJ1-4,once
TGTGCCAGCACCCTCGGGCCCTCTGGAAACACCATATATTTT,CASTLGPSGNTIYF,-,TRBV28,TRBJ1-3,-
TGTGCCAGCCAGCGCTTGGGCAGGGGGCTAGATGAAAAACTGTTTTTT,CASQRLGRGLDEKLFF,TRBD1,TRBV27,TRBJ1-4,once
TGCGCCAGCAGCCAAGATCGGGGGTCAAGTCAGCCCCAGCATTTT,CASSQDRGSSQPQHF,-,TRBV4-1,TRBJ1-5,medium-sized
TGTGCCAGCGCCGAGGGCTCCTACGAGCAGTACTTC,CASAEGSYEQYF,-,TRBV7-9,TRBJ2-7,once
TGTGCCAGTAGTATAGATGCTGGGGGTCGGACTGAAGCTTTCTTT,CASSIDAGGRTEAFF,-,TRBV19,TRBJ1-1,-